One sample yielded the 31 T cell receptor beta chains listed below, sequenced in a study of blood T cell repertoires in COVID-19. Repertoires were generated with immunoSEQ multiplex PCR, while TCRdb's copy carries only in-frame clones and drops some. Here the sample spans approximately 93,000 clones, about 74% being singletons. Specimen: peripheral blood. The receptor source for this set is a man in his 70s with COVID-19, enrolled during active disease.

The sample holds a few counts of this clone. The chain is built from TRBV30 and TRBJ2-2; TRBD2 agrees at 11 bases. The V and J ends lost 7 bases and 3 bases, in that order; junction bases with no gene match: 7. The CDR3 has 15 residues. The germline CDR1 and CDR2 sequences are GTSNPN and SVGIG (reference sequence). CDR3 amino acids: CAYTSGSWDTGELFF. CDR3 bases: TGTGCCTACACTAGCGGGAGCTGGGACACCGGGGAGCTGTTTTTT.

The genes are TRBV27 and TRBJ2-7, with a weak D call TRBD1 (6 bases). This CDR3 is built from 15 residues. V was pared by 0 bases and J by 1 base, with 10 bases between. The germline V gene encodes CDR1 MNHEY and CDR2 SMNVEV (reference sequence). CDR3 amino acids: CASSLSNQGSYEQYF. Written as DNA, the CDR3 is TGTGCCAGCAGTTTATCGAACCAGGGGTCCTACGAGCAGTACTTC.

V gene TRBV28 combines with J gene TRBJ1-5; weak D call: TRBD1 (5 bases). Germline CDR1 and CDR2: MDHEN and SYDVKM. The V and J ends lost 2 bases and 3 bases respectively, with 11 bases between them. The CDR3 covers 15 residues. The CDR3: CASSLGMGLNQPQHF. In DNA, the CDR3 is TGTGCCAGCAGTTTAGGTATGGGGCTCAATCAGCCCCAGCATTTT. Full variable domain (rest looked up from reference TRBV28 and TRBJ1-5): DVKVTQSSRYLVKRTGEKVFLECVQDMDHENMFWYRQDPGLGLRLIYFSYDVKMKEKGDIPEGYSVSREKKERFSLILESASTNQTSMYLCASSLGMGLNQPQHFGDGTRLSIL.

With respect to this clone: An end of the junction differs from the germline gene, which may be a read error. The chain links TRBV10-2 to TRBJ1-5, with TRBD1 matching 7 bases. CDR3 length: 16 amino acids. Germline CDR1 is WSHSY and CDR2 is SAAADI. CDR3 nucleotides: TGCGCCCGCAGGGGGGGGGTCCGAGATTCCAATCAGCCCCAGCATTTT. This sequence encodes CARRGGVRDSNQPQHF.

This clone was detected only a few times. The J gene is TRBJ1-5, the V gene TRBV28, with D possibly being TRBD1 (5 bases). This CDR3 is 15 amino acids long. V was pared by 1 base and J by 6 bases, with 13 bases between. Germline values: CDR1 MDHEN, CDR2 SYDVKM. CDR3 residues: CASSLFGFGGQPQHF. DNA for the CDR3: TGTGCCAGCAGTTTATTCGGCTTCGGGGGTCAGCCCCAGCATTTT.

The J gene is TRBJ2-2, the V gene TRBV18, with TRBD2 identical over 9 bases. CDR3 length equals 18 residues. Per germline, CDR1 KGHSH and CDR2 LQKENI. Losses at the gene ends were 3 bases for V and 7 bases for J; bases not matched to a gene: 15. CDR3 loop: CASSPYSRASGKSGELFF. The CDR3 DNA reads TGTGCCAGCTCACCGTATTCCAGGGCTAGCGGGAAGAGCGGGGAGCTGTTTTTT.

The rearrangement links TRBV19 to TRBJ1-1; TRBD1 agrees at 8 bases. This CDR3 comprises 14 residues. Germline V gene lookup returns CDR1 LNHDA and CDR2 SQIVND (reference sequence). Trimming removed 7 bases from V and 0 bases from J; junction bases left unmatched: 4. The CDR3 DNA follows: TGTGCCAGTACCGACAGGGGAGTGAACACTGAAGCTTTCTTT. Protein product: CASTDRGVNTEAFF.

The V call is TRBV9, the J call TRBJ2-3; 12 bases fit TRBD2. Trimming at V came to 0 bases and at J to 6 bases, leaving 5 bases not matched to a gene. This CDR3 has 16 residues. Germline V gives CDR1 SGDLS, CDR2 YYNGEE. The CDR3 spells CASSVGLAGGVDTQYF. DNA of the CDR3: TGTGCCAGCAGCGTAGGGCTAGCGGGAGGGGTGGATACGCAGTATTTT.

This sequence joins TRBV4-1 and TRBJ1-4; a weak D match, TRBD1 (5 bases). CDR3 size: 17 residues. V lost 0 bases and J 6 bases, leaving 17 bases between the germline ends. Germline CDR1 reads MGHRA; CDR2 reads YSYEKL. The CDR3, as DNA: TGCGCCAGCAGCCAAGAGATCTTAGGAGGGGACCATGAAAAACTGTTTTTT. Translation gives CASSQEILGGDHEKLFF.

CDR3 DNA sequence: TGCGCCAGCAGCCAAGACGAGGACCCGGGAACTGAAGCTTTCTTT. This encodes CASSQDEDPGTEAFF. The chain links TRBV4-3 to TRBJ1-1; D gene ambiguous. Looked up from germline, CDR1 is LGHNA and CDR2 is YSLEER. Trimming pared 0 bases from V and 5 bases from J, leaving 13 bases between. This CDR3 is built from 15 residues.

The CDR3 sequence is CASSLDAGRTDTQYF. The CDR3 DNA reads as TGCGCCAGCAGCCTTGACGCTGGGCGCACAGATACGCAGTATTTT. The chain is built from TRBV4-3 and TRBJ2-3; D gene unclear. Trimming removed 4 bases from V and 1 base from J, with 12 bases in between. The CDR3 has 15 amino acids. The germline CDR1 and CDR2 sequences are LGHNA and YSLEER.

The gene calls are TRBV15 and TRBJ2-7; weak D call: TRBD2 (6 bases). Trimming cost V 0 bases and J 4 bases, with 16 bases left between them. The CDR3 sequence is 16 residues long. Germline-derived CDR1 and CDR2 are LNHNV and YYDKDF (reference sequence). The CDR3 loop is CATSRDRLGGGYEQYF. CDR3 DNA: TGTGCCACCAGCAGAGATCGGTTGGGGGGTGGGTACGAGCAGTACTTC.

J is TRBJ1-2 and V is TRBV6-1; no firm D call. The CDR3 contains 17 residues. The germline CDR1 and CDR2 sequences are MNHNS and SASEGT. V was pared by 0 bases and J by 4 bases, with 18 bases between. CDR3 nucleotides: TGTGCCAGCAGTGAAGCTAAAATTAGGACTTCGGTCTATGGCTACACCTTC. Amino acid sequence: CASSEAKIRTSVYGYTF.

The V and J genes are TRBV29-1 and TRBJ2-1; D is possibly TRBD2 (6 bases). The germline V gene has CDR1 SQVTM and CDR2 ANQGSEA. The CDR3 loop spans 12 amino acids. V was clipped by 1 base and J by 11 bases, with 12 bases between them. The CDR3 DNA reads as TGCAGCGTTGAAGGGAGGGGACGGCAGCAGTTCTTC. Residues: CSVEGRGRQQFF.

The V and J genes are TRBV6-2 or TRBV6-3 and TRBJ1-6; no clear D. Trimming cost V 4 bases and J 7 bases, with 5 bases left between them. Germline CDR1 reads MNHEY; CDR2 reads SVGEGT. The CDR3 loop spans 12 amino acids. CDR3 coding DNA: TGTGCCAGCAGTTCTCTGAATTCACCCCTCCACTTT. This sequence encodes CASSSLNSPLHF.

V and J are TRBV7-8 and TRBJ1-5, with 8 bases that match TRBD1. The CDR3 spans 14 residues. V lost 5 bases, J lost 6 bases, and 6 bases stayed unmatched. Germline V gene sequence: CDR1 SGHVS, CDR2 FQNEAQ. The CDR3 loop is CASSPRTGSQPQHF. The CDR3 coding sequence is TGTGCCAGCAGCCCCCGGACAGGGTCTCAGCCCCAGCATTTT. The full variable domain, completed using reference TRBV7-8 and TRBJ1-5, is GAGVSQSPRYKVAKRGQDVALRCDPISGHVSLFWYQQALGQGPEFLTYFQNEAQLDKSGLPSDRFFAERPEGSVSTLKIQRTQQEDSAVYLCASSPRTGSQPQHFGDGTRLSIL.

The V gene is TRBV7-3, the J gene TRBJ2-5, with a tentative D call TRBD2 (5 bases). Germline CDR1 is SGHTA and CDR2 is FQGTGA. This CDR3 comprises 15 residues. Trimming stripped 2 bases from V and 5 bases from J, with 15 bases between. Here the CDR3 reads CASSLVGGSEETQYF. DNA of the CDR3: TGTGCCAGCAGCTTAGTTGGTGGGAGCGAGGAGACCCAGTACTTC.

J is TRBJ2-1 and V is TRBV7-2; TRBD2 agrees at 12 bases. With V trimmed by 5 bases and J by 9 bases, 5 bases remained unmatched. Germline-derived CDR1 and CDR2 are SGHTA and FQGNSA. The CDR3 has 14 residues. The CDR3 reads CASSETSGRAEQFF. The CDR3 nucleotides read TGTGCCAGCAGCGAGACTAGCGGGAGAGCTGAGCAGTTCTTC. The variable domain in full, completed from reference TRBV7-2 and TRBJ2-1, reads GAGVSQSPSNKVTEKGKDVELRCDPISGHTALYWYRQSLGQGLEFLIYFQGNSAPDKSGLPSDRFSAERTGGSVSTLTIQRTQQEDSAVYLCASSETSGRAEQFFGPGTRLTVL.

The chain links TRBV5-6 to TRBJ2-7; perhaps TRBD2 as D (5 bases). Germline V lookup: CDR1 SGHDT, CDR2 YYEEEE. The CDR3 covers 14 residues. V was trimmed by 4 bases and J by 4 bases, leaving 15 bases between them. The CDR3 region has the DNA TGTGCCAGCAGCGCGGCCTTCGAGGGTTACGAGCAGTACTTC. This gives the protein CASSAAFEGYEQYF.

The genes are TRBV27 and TRBJ2-5; 10 nucleotides align to TRBD1. The CDR3 length is 14 residues. With 5 bases clipped from V and 11 bases from J, the junction kept 11 bases outside the gene matches. The germline V gene has CDR1 MNHEY and CDR2 SMNVEV (reference sequence). CDR3 in amino acids: CASSTAGQGVTQYF. Written as DNA, the CDR3 is TGTGCCAGCAGTACTGCCGGACAGGGGGTAACACAGTACTTC.

The chain combines TRBV5-1 with TRBJ2-1; TRBD1 aligns across 8 bases. The length of the CDR3 is 15 residues. Germline V lookup: CDR1 SGHRS, CDR2 YFSETQ. Trimming at V came to 3 bases and at J to 4 bases, leaving 6 bases not matched to a gene. The CDR3 DNA sequence: TGCGCCAGCAGCTCTGGGACAGGTCCTTACAATGAGCAGTTCTTC. It translates to CASSSGTGPYNEQFF. Filled out from reference TRBV5-1 and TRBJ2-1, the complete variable domain reads KAGVTQTPRYLIKTRGQQVTLSCSPISGHRSVSWYQQTPGQGLQFLFEYFSETQRNKGNFPGRFSGRQFSNSRSEMNVSTLELGDSALYLCASSSGTGPYNEQFFGPGTRLTVL.

V and J are TRBV6-6 and TRBJ2-7; the match to TRBD2 covers 16 bases. Trimming took 6 bases from V and 2 from J; bases not matched to a gene: 4. Germline V lookup: CDR1 MNHNY, CDR2 SVGAGI (reference sequence). The CDR3 loop spans 16 amino acids. CDR3 residues: CASRGLAGGRTYEQYF. CDR3 sequence (DNA): TGTGCCAGCAGGGGACTAGCGGGAGGGAGGACCTACGAGCAGTACTTC.

This clone was seen only a few times. This chain connects TRBV9 to TRBJ2-5, with D perhaps matching TRBD2 (5 bases). V was shortened by 0 bases and J by 2 bases, with 11 bases between the two germline ends. CDR1 SGDLS and CDR2 YYNGEE come from the germline V gene. CDR3 size: 15 residues. For the CDR3, the DNA is TGTGCCAGCAGCGTAGCTCGGACTGGGCAAGAGACCCAGTACTTC. Protein sequence: CASSVARTGQETQYF.

The V call is TRBV7-2, the J call TRBJ2-2, with D unclear. The CDR3 consists of 13 residues. Germline V gene data show CDR1 as SGHTA and CDR2 as FQGNSA. Trimming removed 5 bases from V and 3 bases from J, with 7 bases in between. CDR3 nucleotide sequence: TGTGCCAGCAGCCCATTCCACACCGGGGAGCTGTTTTTT. This gives the protein CASSPFHTGELFF.

This rearrangement joins TRBV19 to TRBJ1-2, with unresolved D. The V end lost 7 bases, the J end lost 7 bases, and 10 bases lay between the germline ends. CDR1 and CDR2 from the germline V gene are LNHDA and SQIVND (reference sequence). The CDR3 has 11 residues. CDR3 region: CASTTTFGYTF. CDR3 bases: TGTGCCAGTACCACTACGTTTGGCTACACCTTC.

This sequence joins TRBV7-3 and TRBJ2-7; TRBD1 matches 10 bases. The CDR3 sequence is 15 residues long. Trimming took 1 base from V and 7 from J; bases not matched to a gene: 7. Looked up from germline, CDR1 is SGHTA and CDR2 is FQGTGA. CDR3 bases: TGTGCCAGCAGCTTAAGTCGGGACAGGGGATGGGAGCAGTACTTC. Translated, it gives CASSLSRDRGWEQYF.

CDR3 sequence reads: CASSTPGGLQFFPQHF. CDR3 DNA: TGTGCCAGTAGTACCCCTGGTGGGCTGCAGTTTTTCCCCCAGCATTTT. The V call is TRBV19, the J call TRBJ1-5; D call uncertain. CDR1 is LNHDA, CDR2 SQIVND, per germline (reference sequence). CDR3 length equals 16 residues. The V end was cut by 4 bases, the J end by 10 bases, with 23 bases between.

This CDR3 is CASSPWTSNTGELFF. The CDR3 nucleotides are TGTGCCAGTAGTCCCTGGACTAGCAACACCGGGGAGCTGTTTTTT. This chain connects TRBV19 to TRBJ2-2; 8 nucleotides line up with TRBD2. The CDR3 spans 15 residues. Trimming cost V 5 bases and J 2 bases; bases outside gene matches: 4. Germline assignment: CDR1 LNHDA and CDR2 SQIVND (reference sequence).

This clone was observed a single time. The chain employs TRBV7-2 and TRBJ2-2; 8 bases align to TRBD1. The V gene's germline CDR1 is SGHTA and CDR2 FQGNSA. The CDR3 runs 16 residues. V shed 5 bases and J 1 base; nucleotides not matched to a gene: 6. CDR3: CASSGTGGKNTGELFF. For the CDR3, the DNA is TGTGCCAGCAGCGGAACAGGGGGAAAGAACACCGGGGAGCTGTTTTTT.

This clone has a handful of counts. The chain couples TRBV3-1 (or the pseudogene TRBV3-2) to TRBJ2-7, with 8 bases identical to TRBD1. V dropped 4 bases and J dropped 3; count of bases not matched to a gene: 5. Germline CDR1 is LGHDT and CDR2 is YNNKEL (reference sequence). The CDR3 has 14 residues. The CDR3, as DNA: TGTGCCAGCAGCCCTACCGGACAGGGCTACGAGCAGTACTTC. Protein product: CASSPTGQGYEQYF.

The J gene is TRBJ1-4, the V gene TRBV9; D may be TRBD1 (6 bases). The CDR3 runs 15 residues. The germline V and J ends were trimmed by 4 bases and 5 bases, with 15 bases remaining between them. The germline V gene has CDR1 SGDLS and CDR2 YYNGEE. This chain's CDR3 is CASSSGQLGNEKLFF. CDR3 DNA sequence: TGTGCCAGCAGCTCCGGACAGCTAGGGAATGAAAAACTGTTTTTT.